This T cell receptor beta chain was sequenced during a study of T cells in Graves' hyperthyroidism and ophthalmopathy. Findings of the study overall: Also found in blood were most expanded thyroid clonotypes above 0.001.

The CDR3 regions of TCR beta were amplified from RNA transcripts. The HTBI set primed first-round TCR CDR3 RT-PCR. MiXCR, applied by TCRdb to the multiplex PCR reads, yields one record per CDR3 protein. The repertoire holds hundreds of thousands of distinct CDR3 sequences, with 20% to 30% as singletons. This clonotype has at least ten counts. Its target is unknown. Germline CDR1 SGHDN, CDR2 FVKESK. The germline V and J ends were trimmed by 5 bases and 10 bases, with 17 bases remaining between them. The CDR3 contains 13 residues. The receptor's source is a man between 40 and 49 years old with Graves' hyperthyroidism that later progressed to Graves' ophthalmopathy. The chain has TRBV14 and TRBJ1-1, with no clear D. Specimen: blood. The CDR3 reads CASSFKRRDRAFF. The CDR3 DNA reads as TGTGCCAGCAGCTTTAAGAGGAGGGATAGAGCTTTCTTT.